This T cell receptor beta chain was captured in a study of technical replicates of blood from a few donors. Sequenced by immunoSEQ multiplex PCR; TCRdb stores in-frame clones only, minus some. The sample lists 91,000 or so clones; over 85% were seen once. Germline-derived CDR1 and CDR2 are WNHNN and SYGVQD (reference sequence). V was pared by 6 bases and J by 11 bases, with 4 bases of the junction left unmatched. CDR3 length equals 11 residues. J is TRBJ1-1 and V is TRBV10-1; 9 nucleotides match TRBD1. Sequenced sample: T cells isolated from PBMCs. The sequence came from a human donor in good health. Written as DNA, the CDR3 is TGCGCCAGCAGGGGACAGGGTCCGGCTTTCTTT. Translated: CASRGQGPAFF.